The next 3 T cell receptor beta chains were all read from a single sample in a study of T cells after yellow fever vaccination. TCRdb recomputed calls from the 5' RACE reads with MiXCR, one row per CDR3 protein. This repertoire shows 450,000 to 600,000 distinct CDR3 sequences, around an eighth found once; its top ten account for more than 12%. This material consisted of PBMCs, taken on the day of the yellow fever booster vaccination. The origin of the receptors is a man aged 30 to 45 who received the YFV17D yellow fever vaccine.

V is TRBV7-6 and J is TRBJ2-1; possible D gene TRBD1, 5 bases. The germline V and J ends were trimmed by 4 bases and 2 bases, with 12 bases remaining between them. The CDR3 runs 15 residues. CDR1 is SGHVS, CDR2 FNYEAQ, per germline. CDR3 DNA sequence: TGTGCCAGCAGCTCCAGGGTATCGGCCTACAATGAGCAGTTCTTC. It specifies CASSSRVSAYNEQFF. Drawing the rest from reference TRBV7-6 and TRBJ2-1, the complete variable domain is GAGVSQSPRYKVTKRGQDVALRCDPISGHVSLYWYRQALGQGPEFLTYFNYEAQQDKSGLPNDRFSAERPEGSISTLTIQRTEQRDSAMYRCASSSRVSAYNEQFFGPGTRLTVL.

The chain is built from TRBV20-1 and TRBJ2-7; 7 bases match TRBD1. The CDR3 runs 13 residues. Germline V gene lookup returns CDR1 DFQATT and CDR2 SNEGSKA (reference sequence). Unmatched junction bases numbered 8, after V lost 6 bases and J lost 3 bases. CDR3 DNA: TGCAGTGCAGGACAGGCTCCGGGCTACGAGCAGTACTTC. Protein: CSAGQAPGYEQYF.

The chain employs TRBV6-6 and TRBJ1-4; TRBD1 might be the D (6 bases). Trimming left V 7 bases short and J 7 bases short, with 13 bases between. Germline V gene sequence: CDR1 MNHNY, CDR2 SVGAGI (reference sequence). The CDR3 has 13 residues. CDR3 sequence (DNA): TGTGCCAGCACGGTACAGGGAGGTGAAAAACTGTTTTTT. Amino acid sequence: CASTVQGGEKLFF.